Listed here is a single TCR beta chain. Original handling: The authors estimated nucleated cell counts from reference gene primer amplification. Only in-frame clones appear in the TCRdb table, and some are missing; sequencing was by immunoSEQ multiplex PCR. The V and J calls and clone size are taken from that table; D and trimming were inferred from the DNA. The repertoire holds 150,000 to 200,000 clones, with roughly four fifths as singletons. This record belongs to a study of blood T cell repertoires in COVID-19. Study-wide background: Some COVID-19 samples were acute and others convalescent; all came from the United States, Italy and Spain. In each case, the material was cDNA or gDNA derived from T cells, B-cell-depleted T cells, or PBMCs.

CDR3 length: 12 residues. V was pared by 6 bases and J by 7 bases, with 12 bases between. In germline, CDR1 is MNHNY, CDR2 SVGAGI (reference sequence). Sequenced input: peripheral blood. The chain links TRBV6-6 to TRBJ1-2, with TRBD1 as a possible D gene (5 bases). The TCR was taken from a human donor in a cohort sampled during active COVID-19. Here the CDR3 reads CASRGVEVGYTF. As DNA, the CDR3 is TGTGCCAGCAGAGGGGTCGAGGTTGGCTACACCTTC.